The subject of this entry is one T cell receptor beta chain. The antigen is undetermined. The data belong to a study of CD8 T cells in ankylosing spondylitis. Study findings and constraints: Certain motif variants had earlier been reported in reactive arthritis synovial fluid and blood. Seemingly characteristic of ankylosing spondylitis blood was a TCR beta motif consisting of about 8 highly homologous variants. Relatively rare in peripheral blood, disease-linked clones were also CD8+.

5'-RACE, quantitative and with molecular barcodes, yielded the TCR beta libraries. TCRdb reanalysed the 5' RACE reads using MiXCR and keeps one entry per CDR3 protein. The sample lists about 42,000 distinct CDR3 sequences; about 4.2% were seen once. This CDR3 is 16 amino acids long. The germline gives CDR1 SGDLS, CDR2 YYNGEE. Trimming took 0 bases from V and 3 from J; bases not matched to a gene: 5. The chain carries TRBV9 and TRBJ2-3; TRBD2 matches 9 bases. Sequencing was carried out using blood, either unsorted or a sorted T cell fraction (not recorded which). This TCR came from a female donor with ankylosing spondylitis or in good health (not recorded which). CDR3 nucleotide sequence: TGTGCCAGCAGCGTAGGGGCTAGCGGGGTGACAGATACGCAGTATTTT. Residues: CASSVGASGVTDTQYF.